The 29 T cell receptor beta chains listed next were all sequenced from one sample in a study of T-cell reconstitution after alpha-beta-depleted transplantation in children (dated by TCRdb to the mid-2010s). This specimen's treatment or condition label, per the study, means: allogeneic hematopoietic cell transplantation with graft depleted of TCRalphabeta T cells and CD19 B cells. Libraries came from PCR. Sequencing took place on an Illumina HiSeq 2500. TCR libraries were prepared with molecular barcoding, using unique molecular identifiers to normalize TCRbeta repertoire quantification. TCRdb took the public reads, trimmed them with fastp at Q25, ran MiXCR for clone calling and kept in-frame beta chains. Records with the same CDR3 protein are collapsed into one entry carrying the most frequent genes and DNA. The sample table records hundreds of thousands of distinct CDR3 sequences; around 12% of these occur just once. The ten largest clonotypes hold 0.79% of the sample.

Sequences were derived from PBMCs, sampled before TCRalphabeta/CD19-depleted stem cell transplant. These receptors all stem from a girl aged 2 to 10 with congenital amegakaryocytic thrombocytopenia, due to receive a stem cell transplant.

This clonotype has at least ten counts. V is TRBV5-1 and J is TRBJ2-5; 10 bases align to TRBD2. The V and J ends lost 0 bases and 3 bases, in that order; junction bases with no gene match: 2. Germline values: CDR1 SGHRS, CDR2 YFSETQ. CDR3 length equals 15 residues. CDR3 amino acids: CASSLVLAGKETQYF. The CDR3 DNA is TGCGCCAGCAGCTTGGTACTAGCGGGAAAAGAGACCCAGTACTTC.

This clonotype appeared many times. The chain combines TRBV20-1 with TRBJ2-3; D unresolved. This CDR3 has 14 residues. CDR1 is DFQATT, CDR2 SNEGSKA, per germline (reference sequence). V was cut by 4 bases and J by 0 bases, with 11 bases left in between. The CDR3 reads CSAITSTSTDTQYF. CDR3 in DNA: TGCAGTGCTATTACCTCAACTAGCACAGATACGCAGTATTTT.

This clonotype was observed at least ten times. CDR3 nucleotides: TGTGCCAGCAGCTTAGGAAGCGGGCCCCACAATGAGCAGTTCTTC. Protein: CASSLGSGPHNEQFF. The genes are TRBV7-6 and TRBJ2-1; perhaps TRBD2 as D (6 bases). The CDR3 extends over 15 amino acids. CDR1 SGHVS and CDR2 FNYEAQ come from the germline V gene. V dropped 1 base and J dropped 5 bases, with 12 bases sitting between them.

This clonotype was found a few times. This chain joins TRBV18 and TRBJ2-3, with 7 bases identical to TRBD2. The germline V gene has CDR1 KGHSH and CDR2 LQKENI. V dropped 3 bases and J dropped 5; count of bases not matched to a gene: 8. The CDR3 covers 15 residues. The CDR3 sequence is CASSPLGGSGDTQYF. CDR3 sequence (DNA): TGTGCCAGCTCACCTTTGGGGGGGTCCGGAGATACGCAGTATTTT.

This clonotype occurred a few times. The chain joins TRBV11-2 to TRBJ2-7; the D gene is possibly TRBD2 (5 bases). The germline V and J ends were trimmed by 2 bases and 0 bases, with 20 bases remaining between them. Germline V gives CDR1 SGHAT, CDR2 FQNNGV. This CDR3 has 18 residues. CDR3 in DNA: TGTGCCAGCAGCTTATTGGGATTTGGAGGCGGCAGCTCCTACGAGCAGTACTTC. Its protein product is CASSLLGFGGGSSYEQYF.

As for this clonotype: A much more abundant neighbour one base away suggests this may be a read error. The chain recombines TRBV10-3 with TRBJ1-1, with no clear D. The CDR3 is made up of 12 amino acids. V lost 2 bases and J lost 12, with 13 bases in between. The V gene's germline CDR1 is ENHRY and CDR2 SYGVKD. The DNA for the CDR3 is TGTGCCATCAGTGAGGAGGTTGAACAATCTTTCTTT. Amino acids: CAISEEVEQSFF.

This clonotype came up many times. The chain is built from TRBV20-1 and TRBJ2-7, with 8 bases identical to TRBD2. This CDR3 is 15 amino acids long. Trimming removed 0 bases from V and 1 base from J; junction bases left unmatched: 5. CDR1 is DFQATT, CDR2 SNEGSKA, per germline (reference sequence). The CDR3, as DNA: TGCAGTGCTAGAGATCCGGGAGGGTTTTCCTACGAGCAGTACTTC. Its translation is CSARDPGGFSYEQYF.

The table lists this clonotype with many counts. V gene TRBV28 combines with J gene TRBJ2-3, with D perhaps matching TRBD2 (6 bases). V was clipped by 6 bases and J by 2 bases, with 12 bases between them. Per the germline V gene, CDR1 is MDHEN and CDR2 is SYDVKM. The CDR3 totals 14 residues. CDR3 sequence reads: CASSRTSPTDTQYF. For the CDR3, the DNA is TGTGCCAGCAGCCGAACTAGCCCCACAGATACGCAGTATTTT.

The V call is TRBV20-1, the J call TRBJ1-2; TRBD1 is a possible D gene (6 bases). Germline V gives CDR1 DFQATT, CDR2 SNEGSKA (reference sequence). There are 18 residues in the CDR3. V lost 2 bases to trimming and J lost 4 bases, with 26 bases between them. The CDR3 reads CSARLFVGGAPRGYGYTF. The CDR3 DNA reads TGCAGTGCTAGATTATTCGTTGGGGGCGCCCCTCGGGGCTATGGCTACACCTTC.

This clonotype was seen repeatedly, ten times or more. The chain carries TRBV28 and TRBJ2-7; D perhaps matches TRBD2 (6 bases). This CDR3 is 12 amino acids long. The V end lost 6 bases, the J end lost 7 bases, and 13 bases lay between the germline ends. The germline CDR1 and CDR2 sequences are MDHEN and SYDVKM. The CDR3 here is CASSKGLFEQYF. The CDR3 nucleotides read TGTGCCAGCAGCAAGGGACTTTTTGAGCAGTACTTC.

The chain combines TRBV7-8 with TRBJ2-7, with a possible D match to TRBD1 (6 bases). The CDR3 has 15 amino acids. V was cut by 5 bases and J by 2 bases, with 16 bases left in between. Germline V gives CDR1 SGHVS, CDR2 FQNEAQ. The CDR3, as DNA: TGTGCCAGCAGCCCCGTCGACAGGATGACCTACGAGCAGTACTTC. It translates to CASSPVDRMTYEQYF. Full variable domain (missing parts from reference TRBV7-8 and TRBJ2-7): GAGVSQSPRYKVAKRGQDVALRCDPISGHVSLFWYQQALGQGPEFLTYFQNEAQLDKSGLPSDRFFAERPEGSVSTLKIQRTQQEDSAVYLCASSPVDRMTYEQYFGPGTRLTVT.

This clonotype has at least ten counts. The V gene is TRBV20-1, the J gene TRBJ2-1, with 8 bases matching TRBD2. The CDR3 runs to 17 residues. V lost 2 bases and J lost 0; bases outside the gene matches: 9. The germline V gene encodes CDR1 DFQATT and CDR2 SNEGSKA (reference sequence). The CDR3 is CSARKSLAGYSYNEQFF. DNA for the CDR3: TGCAGTGCTAGAAAGTCCCTAGCGGGCTACTCCTACAATGAGCAGTTCTTC.

This chain joins TRBV20-1 and TRBJ2-7; 7 bases are a match to TRBD2. The V segment lost 3 bases and the J segment 3 bases; nucleotides outside the gene matches: 5. From germline, CDR1 is DFQATT and CDR2 SNEGSKA (reference sequence). This CDR3 comprises 13 residues. As DNA, the CDR3 is TGCAGTGCTAGGACTAGCAGCTTCTACGAGCAGTACTTC. Amino acid sequence: CSARTSSFYEQYF.

This rearrangement joins TRBV20-1 to TRBJ2-3; D is unresolved. The V gene lost 1 base and the J gene lost 2 bases, with 4 bases spanning the gap. From germline, CDR1 is DFQATT and CDR2 SNEGSKA (reference sequence). The CDR3 is made up of 12 amino acids. The CDR3: CSARGYTDTQYF. CDR3 in DNA: TGCAGTGCTAGAGGGTACACAGATACGCAGTATTTT.

V and J are TRBV2 and TRBJ2-3; the match to TRBD2 covers 9 bases. With 2 bases clipped from V and 3 bases from J, the junction kept 3 bases outside the gene matches. This CDR3 has 15 residues. Germline CDR1 and CDR2: SNHLY and FYNNEI. CDR3 region: CASSESSGRTDTQYF. As DNA, the CDR3 is TGTGCCAGCAGTGAAAGTAGCGGGAGAACAGATACGCAGTATTTT.

This clonotype came up many times. This chain connects TRBV15 to TRBJ1-2, with a possible D match to TRBD1 (5 bases). The CDR3 covers 15 residues. Germline CDR1 and CDR2: LNHNV and YYDKDF (reference sequence). V was trimmed by 3 bases and J by 5 bases, leaving 16 bases between them. The CDR3 loop reads CATSSTGPLAYGYTF. In DNA, the CDR3 is TGTGCCACCAGCAGTACAGGCCCTCTAGCGTATGGCTACACCTTC.

This clonotype was seen at least ten times. The V call is TRBV11-1, the J call TRBJ2-5; D is perhaps TRBD2 (5 bases). Trimming took 4 bases from V and 2 from J, leaving 8 bases between them. The CDR3 spans 13 residues. Germline V lookup: CDR1 SGHAT, CDR2 FQDESV (reference sequence). This CDR3 reads CASSSTKQETQYF. Here the CDR3 DNA reads TGTGCCAGCAGCTCGACTAAACAAGAGACCCAGTACTTC.

The chain recombines TRBV19 with TRBJ2-7; D might be TRBD1 (5 bases). Trimming pared 3 bases from V and 4 bases from J, leaving 16 bases between. CDR1 and CDR2 from the germline V gene are LNHDA and SQIVND (reference sequence). The CDR3 contains 15 residues. This CDR3 is CASSISLGAQYEQYF. The CDR3 nucleotides are TGTGCCAGTAGTATTTCTCTAGGGGCCCAGTACGAGCAGTACTTC.

The J gene is TRBJ2-1, the V gene TRBV9, with D tentatively TRBD1 or TRBD2 (5 bases each). CDR1 is SGDLS and CDR2 is YYNGEE in the germline V gene. Trimming removed 0 bases at V and 4 bases at J, with 17 bases between. The CDR3 contains 17 residues. The CDR3 nucleotides are TGTGCCAGCAGCGTAGTAAGAGGGGACCTTCTTTACAATGAGCAGTTCTTC. Translated, it gives CASSVVRGDLLYNEQFF.

To note about this clonotype: The junction does not match germline at one end; this may be a read error. J is TRBJ2-1 and V is TRBV29-1; D perhaps matches TRBD1 (5 bases). This CDR3 spans 17 amino acids. CDR1 SQVTM and CDR2 ANQGSEA come from the germline V gene. The CDR3 sequence: CSIEIVEGVRWDNEQFF. DNA of the CDR3: TGCAGCATTGAGATAGTGGAAGGGGTTCGGTGGGACAATGAGCAGTTCTTC.

The table lists this clonotype with a few counts. The CDR3 DNA follows: TGCGCCAGCAGCTTGCGGCGGGAGAGCAATGAGCAGTTCTTC. Its protein is CASSLRRESNEQFF. The chain couples TRBV5-1 to TRBJ2-1; 7 bases are shared with TRBD2. Looked up from germline, CDR1 is SGHRS and CDR2 is YFSETQ. Unmatched junction bases numbered 4, after V lost 1 base and J lost 6 bases. The CDR3 runs 14 residues. The whole variable domain, filled in from reference TRBV5-1 and TRBJ2-1, reads KAGVTQTPRYLIKTRGQQVTLSCSPISGHRSVSWYQQTPGQGLQFLFEYFSETQRNKGNFPGRFSGRQFSNSRSEMNVSTLELGDSALYLCASSLRRESNEQFFGPGTRLTVL.

This clonotype was counted between two and nine times. V is TRBV7-2 and J is TRBJ2-1, with D perhaps TRBD2 (5 bases). V was cut by 1 base and J by 6 bases, with 16 bases left in between. CDR1 and CDR2 (germline): SGHTA, FQGNSA. The CDR3 has 16 amino acids. CDR3 DNA sequence: TGTGCCAGCAGCTTAGTAAACCCGACGGGGATCAATGAGCAGTTCTTC. Residues: CASSLVNPTGINEQFF. Full variable domain (missing parts from reference TRBV7-2 and TRBJ2-1): GAGVSQSPSNKVTEKGKDVELRCDPISGHTALYWYRQSLGQGLEFLIYFQGNSAPDKSGLPSDRFSAERTGGSVSTLTIQRTQQEDSAVYLCASSLVNPTGINEQFFGPGTRLTVL.

This clonotype turned up a few times. V is TRBV3-1 and J is TRBJ1-1, with D perhaps matching TRBD1 (6 bases). With 2 bases removed from V and 6 bases from J, the gap between germline ends came to 19 bases. There are 16 residues in the CDR3. Germline CDR1 reads LGHDT; CDR2 reads YNNKEL (reference sequence). The CDR3 sequence: CASSQNGQRVGAEAFF. The CDR3 nucleotides are TGTGCCAGCAGCCAAAACGGACAGCGCGTGGGGGCTGAAGCTTTCTTT.

This clonotype was observed at least ten times. The chain combines TRBV10-3 with TRBJ1-5, with 8 bases matching TRBD1. The junction had 6 bases not matched to a gene; V was cut back by 4 bases and J by 7 bases. Germline loops: CDR1 ENHRY, CDR2 SYGVKD. The CDR3 length is 14 residues. CDR3 sequence reads: CAISGTGRNQPQHF. The CDR3 region has the DNA TGTGCCATCAGTGGGACAGGGAGGAACCAGCCCCAGCATTTT.

To note about this clonotype: The junction departs from germline at one end; a sequencing error may be responsible. This chain links TRBV20-1 with TRBJ2-7, with D tentatively TRBD2 (5 bases). The germline V gene encodes CDR1 DFQATT and CDR2 SNEGSKA (reference sequence). The CDR3 totals 14 residues. As DNA, the CDR3 is TGCAGTACTAGGCCCTCACTAGGGATCTACGAGCAGTACTTC. It translates to CSTRPSLGIYEQYF.

The chain carries TRBV7-6 and TRBJ2-2; 7 bases fit TRBD1. The junction had 9 bases not matched to a gene; V was cut back by 5 bases and J by 6 bases. Germline CDR1 reads SGHVS; CDR2 reads FNYEAQ. This CDR3 contains 15 residues. The CDR3 sequence: CASSPLTGRAGELFF. The CDR3 region has the DNA TGTGCCAGCAGCCCCTTGACAGGGCGGGCCGGGGAGCTGTTTTTT. The variable domain in full, completed from reference TRBV7-6 and TRBJ2-2, reads GAGVSQSPRYKVTKRGQDVALRCDPISGHVSLYWYRQALGQGPEFLTYFNYEAQQDKSGLPNDRFSAERPEGSISTLTIQRTEQRDSAMYRCASSPLTGRAGELFFGEGSRLTVL.

The table lists this clonotype with many counts. The chain links TRBV29-1 to TRBJ2-5, with D tentatively TRBD2 (5 bases). The germline V and J ends were trimmed by 7 bases and 5 bases, with 11 bases remaining between them. This CDR3 is 11 amino acids long. Looked up from germline, CDR1 is SQVTM and CDR2 is ANQGSEA. The CDR3 nucleotides read TGCAGCGATAGCGTATTGGAGACCCAGTACTTC. Translating gives CSDSVLETQYF.

Ten or more counts support this clonotype. Relative to the germline gene, one junction end is altered; a read error may explain this. J is TRBJ2-7 and V is TRBV5-1; 9 nucleotides match TRBD1. Germline-derived CDR1 and CDR2 are SGHRS and YFSETQ. The CDR3 is made up of 14 amino acids. In DNA form, the CDR3 reads TGTGCCAGCAGTCCCGGGACAGGGAGTTACGAGCAGTACTTC. This translates into CASSPGTGSYEQYF.

CDR3 coding DNA: TGTGCCACCCGGGAAGGGGGCCCCACAGCAGAGCTGTTTTTT. This encodes CATREGGPTAELFF. The chain recombines TRBV6-1 with TRBJ2-2; 7 positions match TRBD1. The CDR3 length is 14 residues. The J segment lost 11 bases and the V segment lost 10 bases, leaving 16 bases of the junction unmatched. Germline V gene sequence: CDR1 MNHNS, CDR2 SASEGT.